The 11 T cell receptor beta chains below all came from one sample that was sequenced in a study of metastatic and nonmetastatic thyroid tumors. TCRdb re-processed the PCR reads through MiXCR. This sample has about 39,000 clones, with roughly 16% found just once. Every patient underwent thyroid surgery untreated. The sequenced sample was blood. These receptors originate from a female donor with papillary thyroid cancer or a benign thyroid nodule (not recorded which). Some clones in this sample may be carry-over from other donors' samples.

This clone is labeled as medium-sized (0.01 to 0.1%). Other DNA sequences within the sample encode an identical CDR3. The J gene is TRBJ2-5, the V gene TRBV11-3, with D possibly being TRBD1 or TRBD2 (6 bases each). Trimming cost V 5 bases and J 3 bases, with 10 bases left between them. The CDR3 has 13 amino acids. Germline V gene lookup returns CDR1 SGHNT and CDR2 YENEEA. The CDR3 DNA reads TGTGCCAGCAGCCGGGGGCTCGAAGAGACCCAGTACTTC. It specifies CASSRGLEETQYF.

Concerning this clone: At one of its ends the junction is not consistent with the germline gene, which may arise from a read error. The chain recombines TRBV11-2 with TRBJ1-1, with 7 bases aligning to TRBD1. The CDR3 sequence is 16 residues long. Germline V gene data show CDR1 as SGHAT and CDR2 as FQNNGV. DNA for the CDR3: TGTGCCAGCAGCTTAGAAGGCAGGGGGTGGAAGACTGAAGCTTTATTT. Translation: CASSLEGRGWKTEALF. Looking up the rest from reference TRBV11-2 and TRBJ1-1 gives the full variable domain: EAGVAQSPRYKIIEKRQSVAFWCNPISGHATLYWYQQILGQGPKLLIQFQNNGVVDDSQLPKDRFSAERLKGVDSTLKIQPAKLEDSAVYLCASSLEGRGWKTEALFGQGTRLTVV.

This clone was picked up a small number of times. The J gene is TRBJ2-3, the V gene TRBV13; 16 nucleotides line up with TRBD2. There are 20 residues in the CDR3. Germline V lookup: CDR1 PRHDT, CDR2 FYEKMQ (reference sequence). With V trimmed by 5 bases and J by 1 base, 12 bases remained unmatched. The CDR3 loop reads CASSPTLGLAGGLGTDTQYF. CDR3 DNA: TGTGCCAGCAGCCCTACACTGGGACTAGCGGGAGGGCTGGGCACAGATACGCAGTATTTT.

The rearrangement uses TRBV19 and TRBJ1-3; TRBD1 is a possible D gene (6 bases). Trimming took off 7 bases at V and 6 bases at J, with 19 bases between the two ends. CDR3 size: 15 residues. Germline V gene sequence: CDR1 LNHDA, CDR2 SQIVND (reference sequence). This CDR3 reads CASIPGTSLVNTIYF. CDR3 DNA sequence: TGTGCCAGTATCCCCGGGACATCCCTTGTAAACACCATATATTTT.

This clone was counted at least ten times. The V and J genes are TRBV4-2 and TRBJ2-1, with TRBD2 matching 9 bases. Germline V gives CDR1 LGHNA, CDR2 YNFKEQ. V shed 4 bases, J shed 4 bases, and the junction held 14 bases outside the gene matches. The CDR3 spans 18 residues. CDR3 DNA: TGTGCCAGCAGCCTAAGGGGGGCGGGAGGGCCGAAGTACAATGAGCAGTTCTTC. Encoded protein: CASSLRGAGGPKYNEQFF.

This clone appeared many times. This chain links TRBV4-2 with TRBJ2-3; 11 positions agree with TRBD2. The ends lost 1 base at V and 2 bases at J; junction bases unmatched: 8. Germline CDR1 reads LGHNA; CDR2 reads YNFKEQ. This CDR3 has 18 amino acids. The CDR3 loop reads CASSQGPLAGDHTDTQYF. CDR3 DNA sequence: TGTGCCAGCAGCCAAGGCCCACTAGCGGGGGATCACACAGATACGCAGTATTTT.

This clone was counted ten times or more. This chain connects TRBV12-3 or TRBV12-4 to TRBJ2-3; 9 nucleotides match TRBD2. The CDR3 sequence is 16 residues long. Trimming removed 6 bases from V and 3 bases from J; junction bases left unmatched: 10. The DNA of the CDR3 is TGTGCCAGCAGACGTAGGGCGGGAGGGCTGACAGATACGCAGTATTTT. Its translation: CASRRRAGGLTDTQYF.

This clone was recorded a few times. The rearrangement joins TRBV27 to TRBJ2-1; perhaps TRBD2 as D (5 bases). Trimming removed 9 bases from V and 2 bases from J, with 17 bases in between. The germline V gene encodes CDR1 MNHEY and CDR2 SMNVEV (reference sequence). The CDR3 consists of 15 residues. This CDR3 reads CASSYSIGTYNEQFF. The CDR3 nucleotides are TGTGCCAGTAGCTACTCTATCGGGACCTACAATGAGCAGTTCTTC.

This clone was seen only a few times. The CDR3 reads CASSTESGTTFGNTIYF. The DNA of the CDR3 is TGTGCCAGCAGTACGGAGAGCGGCACTACTTTTGGAAACACCATATATTTT. The rearrangement uses TRBV12-3 or TRBV12-4 and TRBJ1-3; D remains unclear. The CDR3 runs to 17 residues. V dropped 5 bases and J dropped 3 bases, with 20 bases sitting between them.

Many counts were recorded for this clone. For the CDR3, the DNA is TGTGCCAGTAGTCTTCGTGCTGAAGCTTTCTTT. It translates to CASSLRAEAFF. V and J are TRBV19 and TRBJ1-1, with no clear D. The CDR3 runs 11 residues. From germline, CDR1 is LNHDA and CDR2 SQIVND (reference sequence). The ends were cut back, 5 bases at V and 6 bases at J, with 7 bases in the middle.

The V gene is TRBV20-1, the J gene TRBJ2-1; D is ambiguous. Germline values: CDR1 DFQATT, CDR2 SNEGSKA (reference sequence). Trimming removed 4 bases at V and 6 bases at J, with 16 bases between. CDR3 length: 14 residues. CDR3 loop: CSAMSPWGVNEQFF. CDR3 coding DNA: TGCAGTGCTATGTCCCCTTGGGGTGTCAATGAGCAGTTCTTC.